The T cell receptor beta chain described here comes from a study of glioma-infiltrating T cells after dendritic cell vaccination. Produced via immunoSEQ multiplex PCR; TCRdb's table is partial and in-frame only. The profile shows 80,000 to 100,000 clones, more than 70% of them singletons. The CDR3 extends over 12 amino acids. V was shortened by 2 bases and J by 8 bases, with 9 bases between the two germline ends. Germline values: CDR1 MNHNY, CDR2 SVGAGI (reference sequence). Time point in this sample: after dendritic cell vaccination, including at tumor progression/relapse. V gene TRBV6-6 combines with J gene TRBJ1-2; no firm D call. The specimen was blood, collected after dendritic cell vaccination. The clonotype was recovered from a human donor with glioblastoma. CDR3 sequence (DNA): TGTGCCAGCAGTTACGGAGACCGGGGCTACACCTTC. This encodes CASSYGDRGYTF.